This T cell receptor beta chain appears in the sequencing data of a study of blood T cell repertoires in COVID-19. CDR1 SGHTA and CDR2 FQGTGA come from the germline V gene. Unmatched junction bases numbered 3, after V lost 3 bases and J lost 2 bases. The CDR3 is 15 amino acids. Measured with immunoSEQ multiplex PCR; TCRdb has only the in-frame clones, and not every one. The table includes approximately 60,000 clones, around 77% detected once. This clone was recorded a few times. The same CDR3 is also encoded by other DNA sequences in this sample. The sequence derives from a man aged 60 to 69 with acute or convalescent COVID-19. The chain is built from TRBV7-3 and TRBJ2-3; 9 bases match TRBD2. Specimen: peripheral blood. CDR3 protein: CASSLGLAYTDTQYF. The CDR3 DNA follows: TGTGCCAGCAGCTTGGGACTAGCCTACACAGATACGCAGTATTTT.